This TCR beta chain was identified during a study of cytomegalovirus exposure and HLA in healthy donors. J was trimmed by 1 base and V by 5 bases; bases with no gene match: 9. The CDR3 covers 16 residues. From germline, CDR1 is MDHEN and CDR2 SYDVKM. Only one count was recorded for this clone. Libraries were prepared by immunoSEQ multiplex PCR; TCRdb keeps only in-frame clonotypes and omits some of them. The sample has about 180,000 clones, less than 85% seen once; the top ten hold roughly 15%. The source is a man aged 18 to 29 in good health and CMV-seropositive. The chain carries TRBV28 and TRBJ1-2, with TRBD1 matching 8 bases. Specimen: PBMCs. The CDR3 nucleotides are TGTGCCAGCAGTCTGCCAAGGACAGGGCGTAACTATGGCTACACCTTC. Translating gives CASSLPRTGRNYGYTF.